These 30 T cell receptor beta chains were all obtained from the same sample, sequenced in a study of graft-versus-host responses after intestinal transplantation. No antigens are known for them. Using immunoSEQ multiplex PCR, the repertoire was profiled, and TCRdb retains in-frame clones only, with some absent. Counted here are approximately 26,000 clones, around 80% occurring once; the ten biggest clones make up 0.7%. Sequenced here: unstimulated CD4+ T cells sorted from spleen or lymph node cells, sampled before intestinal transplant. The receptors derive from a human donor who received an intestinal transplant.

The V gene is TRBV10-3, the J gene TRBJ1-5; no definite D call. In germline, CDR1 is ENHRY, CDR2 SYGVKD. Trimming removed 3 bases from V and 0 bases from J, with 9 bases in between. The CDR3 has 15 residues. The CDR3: CAISDSPGSNQPQHF. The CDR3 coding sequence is TGTGCCATCAGTGACTCCCCGGGTAGCAATCAGCCCCAGCATTTT.

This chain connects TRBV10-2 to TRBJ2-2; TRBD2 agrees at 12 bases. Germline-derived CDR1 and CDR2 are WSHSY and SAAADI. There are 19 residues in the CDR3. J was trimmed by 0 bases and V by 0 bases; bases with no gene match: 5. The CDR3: CASSESRLAGVTNTGELFF. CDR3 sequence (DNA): TGCGCCAGCAGTGAGTCGAGACTAGCGGGAGTGACGAACACCGGGGAGCTGTTTTTT.

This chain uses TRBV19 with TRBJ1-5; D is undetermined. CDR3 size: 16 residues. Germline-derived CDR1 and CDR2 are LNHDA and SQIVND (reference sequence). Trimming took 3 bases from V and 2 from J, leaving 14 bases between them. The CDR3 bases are TGTGCCAGTAGTATCGTTGACCCTTGGGGCAATCAGCCCCAGCATTTT. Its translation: CASSIVDPWGNQPQHF.

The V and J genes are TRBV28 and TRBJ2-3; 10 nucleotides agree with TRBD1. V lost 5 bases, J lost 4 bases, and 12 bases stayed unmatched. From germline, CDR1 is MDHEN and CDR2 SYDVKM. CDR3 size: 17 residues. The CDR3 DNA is TGTGCCAGCAGTACAAACGGACAGGGGGGTGTGGCAGATACGCAGTATTTT. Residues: CASSTNGQGGVADTQYF. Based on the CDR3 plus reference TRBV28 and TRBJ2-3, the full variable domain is DVKVTQSSRYLVKRTGEKVFLECVQDMDHENMFWYRQDPGLGLRLIYFSYDVKMKEKGDIPEGYSVSREKKERFSLILESASTNQTSMYLCASSTNGQGGVADTQYFGPGTRLTVL.

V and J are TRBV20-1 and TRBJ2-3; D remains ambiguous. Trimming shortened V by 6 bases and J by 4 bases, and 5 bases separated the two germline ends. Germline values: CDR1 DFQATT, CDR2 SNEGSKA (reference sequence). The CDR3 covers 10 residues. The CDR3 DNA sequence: TGCAGTGCCCTGGCAGATACGCAGTATTTT. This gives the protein CSALADTQYF.

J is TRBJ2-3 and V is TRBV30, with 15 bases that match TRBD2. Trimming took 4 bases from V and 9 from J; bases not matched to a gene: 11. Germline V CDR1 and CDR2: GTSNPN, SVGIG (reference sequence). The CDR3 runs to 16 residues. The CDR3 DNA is TGTGCCTGGACCTCGGGACTAGCGGGAGGTAGGGGGACGCAGTATTTT. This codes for CAWTSGLAGGRGTQYF. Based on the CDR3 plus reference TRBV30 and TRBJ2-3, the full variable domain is SQTIHQWPATLVQPVGSPLSLECTVEGTSNPNLYWYRQAAGRGLQLLFYSVGIGQISSEVPQNLSASRPQDRQFILSSKKLLLSDSGFYLCAWTSGLAGGRGTQYFGPGTRLTVL.

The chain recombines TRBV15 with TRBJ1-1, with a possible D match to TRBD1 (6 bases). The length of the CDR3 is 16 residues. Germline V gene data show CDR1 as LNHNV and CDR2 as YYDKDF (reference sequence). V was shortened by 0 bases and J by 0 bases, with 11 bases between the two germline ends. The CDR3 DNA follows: TGTGCCACCAGCAGAGACAGGGGTTTTTTGAACACTGAAGCTTTCTTT. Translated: CATSRDRGFLNTEAFF.

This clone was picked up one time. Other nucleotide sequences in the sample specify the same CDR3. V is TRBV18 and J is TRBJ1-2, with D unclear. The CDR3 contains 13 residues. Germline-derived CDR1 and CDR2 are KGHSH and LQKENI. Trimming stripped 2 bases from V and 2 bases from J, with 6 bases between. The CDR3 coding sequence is TGTGCCAGCTCACCAATGGGGAACTATGGCTACACCTTC. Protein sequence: CASSPMGNYGYTF.

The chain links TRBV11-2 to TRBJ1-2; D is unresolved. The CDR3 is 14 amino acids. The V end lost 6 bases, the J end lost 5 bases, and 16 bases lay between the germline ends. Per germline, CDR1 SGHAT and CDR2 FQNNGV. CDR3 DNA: TGTGCCAGCAGACGGCCCCTGGCAGAATATGGCTACACCTTC. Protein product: CASRRPLAEYGYTF.

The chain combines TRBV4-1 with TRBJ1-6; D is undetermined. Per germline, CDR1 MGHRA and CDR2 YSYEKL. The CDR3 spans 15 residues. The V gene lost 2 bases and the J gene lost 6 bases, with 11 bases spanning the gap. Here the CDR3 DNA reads TGCGCCAGCAGCCAAAGGTCAGACTCTAATTCACCCCTCCACTTT. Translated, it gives CASSQRSDSNSPLHF.

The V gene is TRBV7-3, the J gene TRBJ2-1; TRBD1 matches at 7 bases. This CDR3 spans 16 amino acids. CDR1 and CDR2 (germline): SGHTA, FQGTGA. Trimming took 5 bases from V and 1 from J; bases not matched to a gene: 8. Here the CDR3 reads CASSLLPGQSYNEQFF. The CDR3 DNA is TGTGCCAGCAGCCTCCTTCCGGGACAGTCCTACAATGAGCAGTTCTTC.

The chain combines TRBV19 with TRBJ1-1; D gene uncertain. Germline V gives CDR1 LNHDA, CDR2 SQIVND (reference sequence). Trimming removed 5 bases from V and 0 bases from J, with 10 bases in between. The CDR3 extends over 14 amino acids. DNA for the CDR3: TGTGCCAGTAGTGATTTCCGGGTGAACACTGAAGCTTTCTTT. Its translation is CASSDFRVNTEAFF. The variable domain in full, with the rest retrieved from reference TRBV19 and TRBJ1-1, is DGGITQSPKYLFRKEGQNVTLSCEQNLNHDAMYWYRQDPGQGLRLIYYSQIVNDFQKGDIAEGYSVSREKKESFPLTVTSAQKNPTAFYLCASSDFRVNTEAFFGQGTRLTVV.

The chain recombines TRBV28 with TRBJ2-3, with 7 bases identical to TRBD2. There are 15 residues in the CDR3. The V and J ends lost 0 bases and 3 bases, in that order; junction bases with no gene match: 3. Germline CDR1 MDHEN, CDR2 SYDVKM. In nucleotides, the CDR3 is TGTGCCAGCAGTTTATGGGTCGGGGGGACAGATACGCAGTATTTT. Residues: CASSLWVGGTDTQYF.

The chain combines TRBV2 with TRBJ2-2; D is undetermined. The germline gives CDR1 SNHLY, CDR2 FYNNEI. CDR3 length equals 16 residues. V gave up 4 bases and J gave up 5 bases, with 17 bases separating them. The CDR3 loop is CASSGISWALTGELFF. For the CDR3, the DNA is TGTGCCAGCAGTGGGATCAGTTGGGCCTTGACCGGGGAGCTGTTTTTT.

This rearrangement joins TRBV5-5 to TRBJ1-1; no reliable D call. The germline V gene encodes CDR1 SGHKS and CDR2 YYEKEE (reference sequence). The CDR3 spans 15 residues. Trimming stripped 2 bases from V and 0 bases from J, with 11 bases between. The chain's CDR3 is CASSFWRLMNTEAFF. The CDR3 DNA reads TGTGCCAGCAGCTTCTGGCGGCTCATGAACACTGAAGCTTTCTTT.

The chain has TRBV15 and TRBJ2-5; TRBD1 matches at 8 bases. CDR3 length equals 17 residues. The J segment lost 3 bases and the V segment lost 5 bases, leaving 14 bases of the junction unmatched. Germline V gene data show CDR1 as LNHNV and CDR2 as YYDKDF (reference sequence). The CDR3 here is CATSAISGQAWEETQYF. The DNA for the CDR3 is TGTGCCACCAGCGCGATATCGGGACAGGCATGGGAAGAGACCCAGTACTTC.

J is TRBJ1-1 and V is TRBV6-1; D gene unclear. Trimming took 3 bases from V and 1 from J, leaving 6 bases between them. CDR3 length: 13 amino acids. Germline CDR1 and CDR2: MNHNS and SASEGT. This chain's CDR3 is CASSEGRNTEAFF. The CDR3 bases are TGTGCCAGCAGTGAGGGGAGGAACACTGAAGCTTTCTTT.

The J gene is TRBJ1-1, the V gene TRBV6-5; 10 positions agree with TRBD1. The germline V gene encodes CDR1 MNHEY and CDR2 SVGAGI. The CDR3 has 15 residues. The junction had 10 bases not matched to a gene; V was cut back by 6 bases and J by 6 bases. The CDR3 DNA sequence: TGTGCCAGCAGAAGACAGGGGGCGCGTATGGCTGAAGCTTTCTTT. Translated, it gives CASRRQGARMAEAFF.

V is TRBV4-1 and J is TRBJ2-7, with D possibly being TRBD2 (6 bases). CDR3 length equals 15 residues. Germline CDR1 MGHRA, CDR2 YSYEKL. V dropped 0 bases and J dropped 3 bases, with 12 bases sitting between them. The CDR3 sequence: CASSQEGLPFYEQYF. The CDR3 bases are TGCGCCAGCAGCCAAGAGGGACTCCCATTCTACGAGCAGTACTTC.

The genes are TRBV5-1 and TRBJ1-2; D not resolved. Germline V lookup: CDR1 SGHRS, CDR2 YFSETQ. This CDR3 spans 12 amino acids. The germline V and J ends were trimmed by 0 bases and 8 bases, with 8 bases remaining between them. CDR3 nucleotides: TGCGCCAGCAGCTTGGGGCTCCGCGGCTACACCTTC. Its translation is CASSLGLRGYTF.

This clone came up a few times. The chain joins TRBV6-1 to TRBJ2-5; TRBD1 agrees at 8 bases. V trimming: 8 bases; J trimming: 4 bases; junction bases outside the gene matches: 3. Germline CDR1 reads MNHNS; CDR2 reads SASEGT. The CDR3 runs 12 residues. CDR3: CASGQGGETQYF. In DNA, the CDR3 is TGTGCCAGCGGACAGGGAGGAGAGACCCAGTACTTC.

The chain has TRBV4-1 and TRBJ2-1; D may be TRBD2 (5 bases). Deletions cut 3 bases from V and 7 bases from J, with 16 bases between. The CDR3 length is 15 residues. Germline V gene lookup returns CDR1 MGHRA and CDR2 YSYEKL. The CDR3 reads CASSQPGGVVNEQFF. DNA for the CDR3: TGCGCCAGCAGCCAGCCCGGAGGCGTAGTTAATGAGCAGTTCTTC.

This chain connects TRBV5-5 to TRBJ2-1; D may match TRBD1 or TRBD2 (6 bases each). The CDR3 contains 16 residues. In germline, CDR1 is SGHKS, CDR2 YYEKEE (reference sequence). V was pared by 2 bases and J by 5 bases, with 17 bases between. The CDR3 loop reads CASSFRGPDSHNEQFF. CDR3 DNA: TGTGCCAGCAGCTTCCGGGGGCCGGACAGCCACAATGAGCAGTTCTTC.

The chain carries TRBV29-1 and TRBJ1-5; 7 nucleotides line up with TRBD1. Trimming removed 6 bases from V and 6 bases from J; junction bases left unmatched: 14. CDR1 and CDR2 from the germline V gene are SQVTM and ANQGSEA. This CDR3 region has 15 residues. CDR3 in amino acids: CSVAVGTDRGQPQHF. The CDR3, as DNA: TGCAGCGTCGCTGTGGGGACAGATCGTGGTCAGCCCCAGCATTTT.

The CDR3 DNA follows: TGTGCCAGCAGACCAGCGCGGGCTAGCGGGAGAGTCTACGAGCAGTACTTC. It translates to CASRPARASGRVYEQYF. The chain is built from TRBV11-1 and TRBJ2-7; 10 bases fit TRBD2. From germline, CDR1 is SGHAT and CDR2 FQDESV (reference sequence). V shed 6 bases, J shed 3 bases, and the junction held 14 bases outside the gene matches. CDR3 length: 17 amino acids.

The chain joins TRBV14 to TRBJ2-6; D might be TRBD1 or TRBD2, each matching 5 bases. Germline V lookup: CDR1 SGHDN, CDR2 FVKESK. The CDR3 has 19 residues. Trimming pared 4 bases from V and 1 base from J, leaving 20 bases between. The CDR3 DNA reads TGTGCCAGCAGCCGGGCATTGTGGGGGAAGGCATCTGGGGCCAACGTCCTGACTTTC. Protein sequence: CASSRALWGKASGANVLTF.

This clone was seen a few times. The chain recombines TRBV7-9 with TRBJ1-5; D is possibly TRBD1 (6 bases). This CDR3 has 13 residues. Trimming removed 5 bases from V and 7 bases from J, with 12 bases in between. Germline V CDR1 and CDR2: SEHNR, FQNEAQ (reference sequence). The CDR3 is CASSQQGGQPQHF. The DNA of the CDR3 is TGTGCCAGCAGCCAACAGGGTGGCCAGCCCCAGCATTTT.

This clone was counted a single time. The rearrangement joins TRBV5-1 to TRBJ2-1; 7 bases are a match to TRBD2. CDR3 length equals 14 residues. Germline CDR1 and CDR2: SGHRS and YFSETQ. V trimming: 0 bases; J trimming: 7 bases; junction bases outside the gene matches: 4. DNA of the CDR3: TGCGCCAGCAGCTTGGCCGAGCGGGGTAATGAGCAGTTCTTC. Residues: CASSLAERGNEQFF.

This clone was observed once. The chain's CDR3 is CASSDSGQTIQYF. CDR3 coding DNA: TGTGCCAGCAGCGATAGCGGACAGACTATTCAGTACTTC. V and J are TRBV11-2 and TRBJ2-4; D tentatively fits TRBD1 or TRBD2 (6 bases each). V lost 5 bases and J lost 10, with 15 bases in between. Germline V gives CDR1 SGHAT, CDR2 FQNNGV. CDR3 length: 13 residues.

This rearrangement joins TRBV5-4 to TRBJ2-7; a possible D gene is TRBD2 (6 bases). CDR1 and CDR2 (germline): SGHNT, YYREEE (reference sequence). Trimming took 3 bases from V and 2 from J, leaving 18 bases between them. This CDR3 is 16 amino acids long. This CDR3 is CASSSTGGGLTYEQYF. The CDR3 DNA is TGTGCCAGCAGCTCGACTGGCGGAGGACTAACCTACGAGCAGTACTTC. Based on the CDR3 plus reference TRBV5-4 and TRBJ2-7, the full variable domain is ETGVTQSPTHLIKTRGQQVTLRCSSQSGHNTVSWYQQALGQGPQFIFQYYREEENGRGNFPPRFSGLQFPNYSSELNVNALELDDSALYLCASSSTGGGLTYEQYFGPGTRLTVT.